Presented here are 29 T cell receptor beta chains from one specimen sequenced in a study of blood T cell repertoires in COVID-19. Here immunoSEQ multiplex PCR was the method, and the copy in TCRdb shows in-frame clones only, minus some. The top ten clones hold about 7.8% of a sample with around 57,000 clones, 87% of them seen once. Sequencing was done on a sample of peripheral blood. The receptors come from a man aged 45-65 years with active COVID-19.

CDR3 DNA sequence: TGTGCCAGCAGGCTTGATCAGGGTCCTACTGAAGCTTTCTTT. Translated: CASRLDQGPTEAFF. V is TRBV7-9 and J is TRBJ1-1; D might be TRBD1 (5 bases). The CDR3 spans 14 residues. Germline V gives CDR1 SEHNR, CDR2 FQNEAQ (reference sequence). Trimming stripped 6 bases from V and 5 bases from J, with 16 bases between. Complete variable domain (other parts from reference TRBV7-9 and TRBJ1-1): DTGVSQNPRHKITKRGQNVTFRCDPISEHNRLYWYRQTLGQGPEFLTYFQNEAQLEKSRLLSDRFSAERPKGSFSTLEIQRTEQGDSAMYLCASRLDQGPTEAFFGQGTRLTVV.

The gene calls are TRBV27 and TRBJ2-7; possible D gene TRBD2, 6 bases. Germline CDR1 and CDR2: MNHEY and SMNVEV (reference sequence). The V and J ends lost 2 bases and 0 bases respectively, with 14 bases between them. This CDR3 spans 16 amino acids. The CDR3 DNA sequence: TGTGCCAGCAGTTTAACCGGGACTTCGAGCTCCTACGAGCAGTACTTC. Amino acid sequence: CASSLTGTSSSYEQYF.

This chain connects TRBV5-1 to TRBJ1-5; tentative D call: TRBD1 (5 bases). The germline V gene has CDR1 SGHRS and CDR2 YFSETQ. The CDR3 covers 13 residues. The germline V and J ends were trimmed by 5 bases and 6 bases, with 12 bases remaining between them. DNA for the CDR3: TGCGCCAGCAGTCCTAGGGGTGGTCAGCCCCAGCATTTT. Translated: CASSPRGGQPQHF.

The gene calls are TRBV9 and TRBJ2-3; D is possibly TRBD2 (6 bases). V lost 4 bases and J lost 2, with 17 bases in between. CDR1 and CDR2 from the germline V gene are SGDLS and YYNGEE. CDR3 length: 16 residues. The CDR3 DNA reads TGTGCCAGCAGCCCCCGGGGTAGCGGTACCACAGATACGCAGTATTTT. Amino acid sequence: CASSPRGSGTTDTQYF.

The rearrangement links TRBV7-2 to TRBJ1-5; 7 bases align to TRBD1. V dropped 1 base and J dropped 2; count of bases not matched to a gene: 8. Looked up from germline, CDR1 is SGHTA and CDR2 is FQGNSA. This CDR3 is built from 17 residues. CDR3: CASSLEGAGLRNQPQHF. The CDR3 DNA reads TGTGCCAGCAGCTTAGAGGGGGCCGGGCTTCGCAATCAGCCCCAGCATTTT.

The CDR3 bases are TGTGCCAGCAACCGGGACAGGGGTACTGGGGCCAACGTCCTGACTTTC. It yields the protein CASNRDRGTGANVLTF. The chain links TRBV2 to TRBJ2-6; 10 nucleotides agree with TRBD1. CDR3 length equals 16 residues. V was pared by 7 bases and J by 2 bases, with 5 bases of the junction left unmatched. Germline CDR1 reads SNHLY; CDR2 reads FYNNEI. Using reference TRBV2 and TRBJ2-6 for the parts outside the CDR3, the full variable domain is EPEVTQTPSHQVTQMGQEVILRCVPISNHLYFYWYRQILGQKVEFLVSFYNNEISEKSEIFDDQFSVERPDGSNFTLKIRSTKLEDSAMYFCASNRDRGTGANVLTFGAGSRLTVL.

The rearrangement uses TRBV18 and TRBJ1-5, with unresolved D. Germline values: CDR1 KGHSH, CDR2 LQKENI. Between the trimmed V and J ends, which lost 5 bases and 8 bases, there was a span of 16 bases. CDR3 length: 14 residues. The chain's CDR3 is CASSMVTGLEPQHF. CDR3 coding DNA: TGTGCCAGCTCAATGGTAACGGGATTAGAGCCCCAGCATTTT.

The V call is TRBV7-9, the J call TRBJ1-1; 9 nucleotides agree with TRBD1. There are 14 residues in the CDR3. Losses at the gene ends were 5 bases for V and 1 base for J; bases not matched to a gene: 2. Germline assignment: CDR1 SEHNR and CDR2 FQNEAQ (reference sequence). CDR3 DNA sequence: TGTGCCAGCAGCCGGGGACAGGGGAACACTGAAGCTTTCTTT. Translation gives CASSRGQGNTEAFF.

The chain employs TRBV9 and TRBJ1-6; D possibly corresponds to TRBD1 (5 bases). This CDR3 is 15 amino acids long. V was cut by 0 bases and J by 5 bases, with 9 bases left in between. CDR1 is SGDLS, CDR2 YYNGEE, per germline. CDR3 bases: TGTGCCAGCAGCGTAGCAGGGCAGAATAATTCACCCCTCCACTTT. Translated: CASSVAGQNNSPLHF.

The J gene is TRBJ1-2, the V gene TRBV19, with a possible D match to TRBD1 (6 bases). The V gene lost 6 bases and the J gene lost 5 bases, with 25 bases spanning the gap. CDR1 and CDR2 from the germline V gene are LNHDA and SQIVND (reference sequence). This CDR3 contains 17 residues. Here the CDR3 reads CASSPPRGGGLGYGYTF. In DNA form, the CDR3 reads TGTGCCAGTAGCCCCCCGCGGGGCGGGGGCTTAGGGTATGGCTACACCTTC.

This chain uses TRBV29-1 with TRBJ2-7, with 8 bases lining up with TRBD1. The CDR3 totals 14 residues. V lost 7 bases to trimming and J lost 0 bases; unmatched junction nucleotides: 8. CDR1 is SQVTM, CDR2 ANQGSEA, per germline. The CDR3 spells CSAQPGQGSYEQYF. CDR3 DNA sequence: TGCAGCGCCCAACCCGGACAGGGCTCCTACGAGCAGTACTTC.

V usage is TRBV27 and J usage is TRBJ1-4, with a possible D match to TRBD1 (6 bases). Germline V gene sequence: CDR1 MNHEY, CDR2 SMNVEV (reference sequence). V gave up 3 bases and J gave up 7 bases, with 15 bases separating them. The CDR3 sequence is 15 residues long. CDR3 DNA: TGTGCCAGCAGTTTGCAAGACAGGCCGGGTGAAAAACTGTTTTTT. Translating it yields CASSLQDRPGEKLFF. The whole variable domain, remainder taken from reference TRBV27 and TRBJ1-4, is EAQVTQNPRYLITVTGKKLTVTCSQNMNHEYMSWYRQDPGLGLRQIYYSMNVEVTDKGDVPEGYKVSRKEKRNFPLILESPSPNQTSLYFCASSLQDRPGEKLFFGSGTQLSVL.

The CDR3 protein is CATLAGGAETQYF. CDR3 DNA: TGTGCCACCTTAGCGGGAGGGGCAGAGACCCAGTACTTC. The V call is TRBV6-5, the J call TRBJ2-5; 11 bases map to TRBD2. CDR1 and CDR2 (germline): MNHEY, SVGAGI. The V gene end was trimmed by 10 bases and the J gene end by 4 bases; junction bases not matched to a gene: 5. The CDR3 sequence is 13 residues long.

The rearrangement uses TRBV25-1 and TRBJ2-7, with TRBD1 identical over 8 bases. Looked up from germline, CDR1 is MGHDK and CDR2 is SYGVNS. V was pared by 10 bases and J by 4 bases, with 12 bases of the junction left unmatched. The CDR3 loop spans 14 amino acids. The DNA of the CDR3 is TGTGCCACCTCCGATTCTCAGGGGGCTTACGAGCAGTACTTC. Protein product: CATSDSQGAYEQYF.

This rearrangement joins TRBV9 to TRBJ1-2, with TRBD1 matching over 10 bases. This CDR3 spans 15 amino acids. Trimming took 3 bases from V and 5 from J; bases not matched to a gene: 7. CDR1 and CDR2 from the germline V gene are SGDLS and YYNGEE. This chain's CDR3 is CASSGRDRGQYGYTF. CDR3 bases: TGTGCCAGCAGCGGAAGGGACAGGGGCCAATATGGCTACACCTTC.

The CDR3, as DNA: TGTGTCAGAAGCCTAACCCCCCGTCCAAGACAGCACGCGGGCTACACCTTC. This gives the protein CVRSLTPRPRQHAGYTF. V and J are TRBV7-5 and TRBJ1-2; the table calls TRBD1, which could not be checked here. TRBV7-5 is listed as a pseudogene. The length of the CDR3 is 17 residues.

The J gene is TRBJ2-7, the V gene TRBV11-1; 9 bases map to TRBD1. The CDR3 spans 15 residues. Germline V gene data show CDR1 as SGHAT and CDR2 as FQDESV (reference sequence). The V gene end was trimmed by 5 bases and the J gene end by 3 bases; junction bases not matched to a gene: 8. CDR3 residues: CASSEQMGQGYEQYF. The CDR3 DNA follows: TGTGCCAGCAGCGAACAGATGGGACAGGGCTACGAGCAGTACTTC. The variable domain in full, with the rest retrieved from reference TRBV11-1 and TRBJ2-7, is EAEVAQSPRYKITEKSQAVAFWCDPISGHATLYWYRQILGQGPELLVQFQDESVVDDSQLPKDRFSAERLKGVDSTLKIQPAELGDSAMYLCASSEQMGQGYEQYFGPGTRLTVT.

The genes are TRBV18 and TRBJ2-5; 9 bases are a match to TRBD1. Trimming removed 2 bases from V and 2 bases from J; junction bases left unmatched: 0. Germline V gene lookup returns CDR1 KGHSH and CDR2 LQKENI. CDR3 length: 14 residues. The CDR3 DNA reads TGTGCCAGCTCACCAGACAGGGGGCAAGAGACCCAGTACTTC. Translated: CASSPDRGQETQYF.

The chain carries TRBV16 and TRBJ1-1; tentatively, D is TRBD1 (6 bases). The CDR3 spans 16 residues. Per the germline V gene, CDR1 is KGHSY and CDR2 is FQNENV. With 0 bases removed from V and 1 base from J, the gap between germline ends came to 12 bases. The CDR3 sequence: CASSQSPTGPNTEAFF. For the CDR3, the DNA is TGTGCCAGCAGCCAATCGCCAACAGGGCCGAACACTGAAGCTTTCTTT.

This rearrangement joins TRBV4-3 to TRBJ2-7, with TRBD1 as a possible D gene (5 bases). This CDR3 comprises 14 residues. The germline V gene encodes CDR1 LGHNA and CDR2 YSLEER. Trimming stripped 1 base from V and 3 bases from J, with 10 bases between. CDR3 loop: CASSQGHRFYEQYF. Here the CDR3 DNA reads TGCGCCAGCAGCCAAGGCCACAGGTTCTACGAGCAGTACTTC.

The chain employs TRBV6-6 and TRBJ2-1; 12 nucleotides line up with TRBD2. Per germline, CDR1 MNHNY and CDR2 SVGAGI (reference sequence). The CDR3 length is 20 residues. V lost 6 bases, J lost 7 bases, and 22 bases stayed unmatched. The CDR3 DNA reads TGTGCCAGCAGCCGGACTAGCGGGAACTCAGGTGGAGGTTCCTGGAATGAGCAGTTCTTC. This encodes CASSRTSGNSGGGSWNEQFF.

The J gene is TRBJ1-1, the V gene TRBV14; 7 bases agree with TRBD1. Germline V gene lookup returns CDR1 SGHDN and CDR2 FVKESK. The CDR3 covers 18 residues. V shed 0 bases and J 0 bases; nucleotides not matched to a gene: 10. The CDR3 coding sequence is TGTGCCAGCAGCCAAGATAGACAGGGAAAGAGGGTGAACACTGAAGCTTTCTTT. Protein sequence: CASSQDRQGKRVNTEAFF. Variable domain in full (rest from reference TRBV14 and TRBJ1-1): EAGVTQFPSHSVIEKGQTVTLRCDPISGHDNLYWYRRVMGKEIKFLLHFVKESKQDESGMPNNRFLAERTGGTYSTLKVQPAELEDSGVYFCASSQDRQGKRVNTEAFFGQGTRLTVV.

The chain carries TRBV2 and TRBJ2-4, with TRBD1 identical over 10 bases. Germline V gene lookup returns CDR1 SNHLY and CDR2 FYNNEI. Trimming cost V 7 bases and J 8 bases; bases outside gene matches: 8. This CDR3 is built from 14 residues. As DNA, the CDR3 is TGTGCCAGCAACGGACAGGGGGTTGGTGACATTCAGTACTTC. It translates to CASNGQGVGDIQYF.

This clone has just one count. The chain recombines TRBV7-2 with TRBJ1-3; no firm D call. V lost 6 bases, J lost 0 bases, and 6 bases lay in between. This CDR3 region has 13 residues. CDR1 and CDR2 (germline): SGHTA, FQGNSA. CDR3 sequence (DNA): TGTGCCAGCAGACTAAGCTCTGGAAACACCATATATTTT. Its translation is CASRLSSGNTIYF.

The gene calls are TRBV30 and TRBJ2-7; 10 nucleotides align to TRBD2. This CDR3 comprises 16 residues. The germline V gene encodes CDR1 GTSNPN and CDR2 SVGIG (reference sequence). V lost 4 bases and J lost 4; bases outside the gene matches: 13. The CDR3 bases are TGTGCCTGGATCTCCCTTACTAGCGGGAAAAGATACGAGCAGTACTTC. It specifies CAWISLTSGKRYEQYF.

The chain carries TRBV18 and TRBJ1-1; D remains unclear. Germline CDR1 and CDR2: KGHSH and LQKENI. This CDR3 contains 13 residues. V was clipped by 4 bases and J by 2 bases, with 8 bases between them. The DNA of the CDR3 is TGTGCCAGCTCACGTCAGGATAACACTGAAGCTTTCTTT. It yields the protein CASSRQDNTEAFF.

The chain is built from TRBV9 and TRBJ2-3; TRBD1 is a possible D gene (7 bases). Looked up from germline, CDR1 is SGDLS and CDR2 is YYNGEE. CDR3 length equals 15 residues. The V and J ends lost 2 bases and 3 bases respectively, with 13 bases between them. CDR3: CASSVEGAGTDTQYF. The CDR3 DNA is TGTGCCAGCAGCGTGGAGGGGGCGGGTACAGATACGCAGTATTTT.

Relative to its sample, this clone is medium-sized. The J gene is TRBJ2-3, the V gene TRBV11-2, with D perhaps TRBD2 (6 bases). With 1 base removed from V and 4 bases from J, the gap between germline ends came to 18 bases. CDR3 size: 17 residues. Germline V CDR1 and CDR2: SGHAT, FQNNGV. This chain's CDR3 is CASSLGLSRGGSDTQYF. CDR3 bases: TGTGCCAGCAGCTTAGGCCTCTCGCGGGGCGGGTCAGATACGCAGTATTTT.

The gene calls are TRBV7-9 and TRBJ2-7; the D gene is possibly TRBD1 (5 bases). Germline V gene data show CDR1 as SEHNR and CDR2 as FQNEAQ (reference sequence). Deletions cut 5 bases from V and 2 bases from J, with 13 bases between. The CDR3 has 14 residues. This CDR3 is CASSQTTVTYEQYF. The CDR3 coding sequence is TGTGCCAGCAGCCAAACGACAGTCACCTACGAGCAGTACTTC.